This TCR beta chain was documented in a study of blood T cell repertoires in COVID-19. CDR3 size: 14 residues. V lost 2 bases to trimming and J lost 4 bases, with 11 bases between them. Sequencing used immunoSEQ multiplex PCR; TCRdb keeps in-frame clones, though not all of them. The data contain around 320,000 clones, 90% to 95% of them singletons. Individuals drawn from around 25 US areas were roughly 18 to 95 years old. This clonotype was obtained from a woman aged 30 to 39 who had been exposed to COVID-19. Sample: PBMCs or T cells enriched from blood (not recorded which). This rearrangement joins TRBV23-1 to TRBJ1-1; possible D gene TRBD1, 5 bases. TRBV23-1 is reported as an ORF; its role is uncertain. CDR3 in DNA: TGCGCCAGCAGTCAAAGGGGCGGGAGCACTGAAGCTTTCTTT. Its translation: CASSQRGGSTEAFF.